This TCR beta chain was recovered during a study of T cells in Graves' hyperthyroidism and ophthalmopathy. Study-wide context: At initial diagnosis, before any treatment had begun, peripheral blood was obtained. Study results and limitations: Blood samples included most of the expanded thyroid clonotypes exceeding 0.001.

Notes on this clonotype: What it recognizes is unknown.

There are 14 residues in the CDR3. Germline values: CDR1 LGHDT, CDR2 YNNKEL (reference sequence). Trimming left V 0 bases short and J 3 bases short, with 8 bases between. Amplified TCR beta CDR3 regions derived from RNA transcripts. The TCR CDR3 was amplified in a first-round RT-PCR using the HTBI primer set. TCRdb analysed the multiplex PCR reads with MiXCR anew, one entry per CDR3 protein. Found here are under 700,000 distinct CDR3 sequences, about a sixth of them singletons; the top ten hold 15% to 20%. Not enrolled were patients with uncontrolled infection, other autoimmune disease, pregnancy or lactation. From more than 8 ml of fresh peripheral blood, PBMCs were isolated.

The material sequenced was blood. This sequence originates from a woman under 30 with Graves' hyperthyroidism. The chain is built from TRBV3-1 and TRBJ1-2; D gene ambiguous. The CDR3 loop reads CASSQDRADYGYTF. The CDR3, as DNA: TGTGCCAGCAGCCAAGATCGGGCAGACTATGGCTACACCTTC.